The present T cell receptor beta chain was sequenced within a study of blood T cell repertoires in COVID-19. Whole-study context: The United States, Italy and Spain were the sources of the acute and convalescent COVID-19 samples.

In the authors' workflow: Estimation of nucleated cell counts was performed using reference gene primer amplification. Method: immunoSEQ multiplex PCR; TCRdb's copy keeps in-frame clones and lacks some. That table is the source of V, J and clone size, and D and trimming were worked out from the DNA. The table includes around 210,000 clones, 70% to 90% detected once. V was shortened by 2 bases and J by 1 base, with 6 bases between the two germline ends. Germline V gene lookup returns CDR1 PRHDT and CDR2 FYEKMQ (reference sequence). The CDR3 extends over 14 amino acids. Seattle patients were enrolled while actively infected and followed longitudinally.

Source material: peripheral blood. The chain uses TRBV13 and TRBJ1-5; the D gene is possibly TRBD1 (5 bases). This clonotype was obtained from a man over 45 with COVID-19, enrolled during active disease. The DNA of the CDR3 is TGTGCCAGCAGCTTACGGGGGAGCAATCAGCCCCAGCATTTT. Translating gives CASSLRGSNQPQHF.